This T cell receptor (beta chain) is drawn from a study of T cell changes during pregnancy in multiple sclerosis. Germline CDR1 is SGHVS and CDR2 is FNYEAQ. CDR3 length: 18 amino acids. Germline trimming cut 4 bases from V and 1 base from J; bases unmatched to any gene: 10. Produced via immunoSEQ multiplex PCR; TCRdb's table is partial and in-frame only. This sample has tens of thousands of clones, with 87% found just once. This sequence joins TRBV7-6 and TRBJ2-1; 10 bases line up with TRBD2. The material sequenced was CD4+ T cells from peripheral blood mononuclear cells, taken after pregnancy. This clonotype was sampled from a female donor with multiple sclerosis, enrolled in a pregnancy study. The CDR3 protein is CASSSGPSGGRSYNEQFF. The CDR3 DNA reads TGTGCCAGCAGCTCGGGGCCTAGCGGGGGTCGGTCCTACAATGAGCAGTTCTTC.